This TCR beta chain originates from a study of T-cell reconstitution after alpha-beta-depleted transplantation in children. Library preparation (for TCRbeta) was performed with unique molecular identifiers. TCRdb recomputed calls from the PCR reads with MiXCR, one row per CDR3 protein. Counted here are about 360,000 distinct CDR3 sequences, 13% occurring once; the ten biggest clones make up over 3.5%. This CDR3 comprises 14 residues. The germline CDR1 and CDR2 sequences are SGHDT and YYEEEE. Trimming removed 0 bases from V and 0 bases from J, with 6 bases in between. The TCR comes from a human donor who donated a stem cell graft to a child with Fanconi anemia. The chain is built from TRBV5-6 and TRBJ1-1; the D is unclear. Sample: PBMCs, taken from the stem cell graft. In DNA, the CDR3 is TGTGCCAGCAGCTTGGGCTACATGAACACTGAAGCTTTCTTT. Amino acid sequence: CASSLGYMNTEAFF.